This entry describes one T cell receptor (beta chain). Its antigen remains unidentified. The total RNA that was extracted per sample amounted to at least 5.5 micrograms. The sample comes from a study of blood T cells in healthy people across ages. Study at large: The capture of about one barcoded beta molecule per two T cells was achieved by template switching. Whole-study findings and limits: The study could not conclusively compare naive and antigen-experienced cells, given its unsorted PBMCs.

Together with a sample-barcoded 5' primer, a J-beta primer mix was included in a second PCR lasting roughly 6 to 12 cycles. TCRdb re-derived calls from the 5' RACE reads in MiXCR, one entry per CDR3 protein. The sample records approximately 790,000 distinct CDR3 sequences, around two thirds being singletons. The V and J ends lost 0 bases and 10 bases, in that order; junction bases with no gene match: 2. Germline V gene sequence: CDR1 KGHDR, CDR2 SFDVKD. This CDR3 comprises 13 residues. The sequence derives from a man aged 25 to 40 in good health. The sample taken for sequencing was blood. The genes are TRBV24-1 and TRBJ1-2; TRBD1 aligns across 9 bases. CDR3 in amino acids: CATSDLGQGTYTF. The CDR3 DNA follows: TGTGCCACCAGTGATTTGGGACAGGGGACCTACACCTTC.